One T cell receptor beta chain is described in this entry. This sample was included in a study of blood T cell repertoires in COVID-19. Whole-study context: Acute-phase and convalescent COVID-19 samples originated in the United States, Italy and Spain.

This CDR3 contains 17 residues. CDR1 is SGHDT and CDR2 is YYEEEE in the germline V gene. With 5 bases clipped from V and 0 bases from J, the junction kept 13 bases outside the gene matches. As originally analysed: Researchers report that nucleated cell counts were estimated from reference gene primer amplification. Produced via immunoSEQ multiplex PCR; TCRdb's table is partial and in-frame only. The V and J calls and clone size were taken over from that table, and D and trimming were inferred from the DNA. The table includes about 170,000 clones, 82% detected once. This clonotype was sampled from a woman in her sixties or seventies with acute or convalescent COVID-19. Sequenced: peripheral blood. The V gene is TRBV5-6, the J gene TRBJ1-2, with 7 bases fitting TRBD1. In DNA, the CDR3 is TGTGCCAGCAGTCGGAACGACAGGGCAACGGCTAACTATGGCTACACCTTC. Amino acids: CASSRNDRATANYGYTF.